This TCR beta chain was recorded in a study of T cell changes during pregnancy in multiple sclerosis. Using immunoSEQ multiplex PCR, the repertoire was profiled, and TCRdb retains in-frame clones only, with some absent. The profile shows some 80,000 clones, roughly nine tenths of them singletons. V shed 4 bases, J shed 8 bases, and the junction held 15 bases outside the gene matches. CDR1 is MGHRA and CDR2 is YSYEKL in the germline V gene. The CDR3 spans 16 residues. Material: peripheral blood, obtained in the first trimester of pregnancy. The sequence derives from a female donor in good health, enrolled as a control in a pregnancy study. The rearrangement links TRBV4-1 to TRBJ1-2, with TRBD1 identical over 8 bases. CDR3: CASSPADRVPLVGYTF. CDR3 in DNA: TGCGCCAGCAGCCCAGCGGACAGGGTTCCGTTGGTAGGCTACACCTTC.